A single sample gave rise to the 20 T cell receptor beta chains below, sequenced in a study of early T cells in non-severe SARS-CoV-2 infection. TCRdb fed the 5' RACE reads into MiXCR, producing one record per CDR3 protein. The sample holds tens of thousands of distinct CDR3 sequences, less than 11% seen once. Material: whole blood. The receptor set was obtained from an adult who was a healthcare worker with PCR-confirmed SARS-CoV-2 infection or an uninfected control (not recorded which).

This sequence joins TRBV7-2 and TRBJ1-1; D call uncertain. Trimming left V 4 bases short and J 1 base short, with 10 bases between. CDR3 length: 14 amino acids. The germline CDR1 and CDR2 sequences are SGHTA and FQGNSA. CDR3 sequence reads: CASSSWAANTEAFF. Written as DNA, the CDR3 is TGTGCCAGCAGCTCTTGGGCAGCGAACACTGAAGCTTTCTTT. The full variable domain, in which reference TRBV7-2 and TRBJ1-1 provide the parts outside the CDR3, is GAGVSQSPSNKVTEKGKDVELRCDPISGHTALYWYRQSLGQGLEFLIYFQGNSAPDKSGLPSDRFSAERTGGSVSTLTIQRTQQEDSAVYLCASSSWAANTEAFFGQGTRLTVV.

The V call is TRBV18, the J call TRBJ2-3; 14 bases align to TRBD2. With 3 bases clipped from V and 11 bases from J, the junction kept 4 bases outside the gene matches. The CDR3 extends over 14 amino acids. CDR1 is KGHSH and CDR2 is LQKENI in the germline V gene. Here the CDR3 reads CASSPGTSGSVQYF. The DNA of the CDR3 is TGTGCCAGCTCACCCGGGACTAGCGGGAGTGTGCAGTATTTT.

This clonotype was found many times. This sequence joins TRBV19 and TRBJ2-6; D unresolved. The CDR3 totals 16 residues. CDR1 is LNHDA, CDR2 SQIVND, per germline (reference sequence). V lost 2 bases and J 0 bases, leaving 8 bases between the germline ends. The CDR3 region is CASSISRRSGANVLTF. The DNA for the CDR3 is TGTGCCAGTAGTATATCACGCCGCTCTGGGGCCAACGTCCTGACTTTC.

The gene calls are TRBV6-5 and TRBJ2-1, with TRBD2 matching over 11 bases. This CDR3 is built from 16 residues. Losses at the gene ends were 5 bases for V and 9 bases for J; bases not matched to a gene: 12. Germline V gene data show CDR1 as MNHEY and CDR2 as SVGAGI. The CDR3 reads CASSKFLAGGFFEQFF. The CDR3 DNA sequence: TGTGCCAGCAGTAAGTTTCTAGCGGGAGGATTTTTTGAGCAGTTCTTC.

This clonotype was picked up a small number of times. The J gene is TRBJ1-1, the V gene TRBV5-1; TRBD1 agrees at 7 bases. The CDR3 loop spans 13 amino acids. CDR1 SGHRS and CDR2 YFSETQ come from the germline V gene. The trim removed 4 bases at V and 0 bases at J, leaving 0 bases unmatched. The CDR3 protein is CASSDRVNTEAFF. CDR3 sequence (DNA): TGCGCCAGCAGCGACAGGGTGAACACTGAAGCTTTCTTT.

The chain carries TRBV20-1 and TRBJ1-1; D is possibly TRBD1 (5 bases). Germline assignment: CDR1 DFQATT and CDR2 SNEGSKA (reference sequence). This CDR3 comprises 11 residues. DNA of the CDR3: TGCAGAGACTCTGGACACCCCGGGGCTTTCTTT. It codes for CRDSGHPGAFF.

The chain links TRBV6-2 or TRBV6-3 to TRBJ2-2; 9 bases map to TRBD1. The CDR3 is made up of 16 amino acids. The V segment lost 7 bases and the J segment 4 bases; nucleotides outside the gene matches: 10. Germline CDR1 is MNHEY and CDR2 is SVGEGT. The CDR3 nucleotides are TGTGCCAGCATGCACCCGGGACAGGGTGTCACCGGGGAGCTGTTTTTT. Its translation is CASMHPGQGVTGELFF.

CDR3 residues: CASSVTVTGELFF. The CDR3, as DNA: TGCGCCAGCAGCGTGACAGTAACCGGGGAGCTGTTTTTT. V usage is TRBV5-1 and J usage is TRBJ2-2, with a tentative D call TRBD1 (5 bases). This CDR3 has 13 amino acids. Germline V gene data show CDR1 as SGHRS and CDR2 as YFSETQ. V lost 4 bases, J lost 5 bases, and 9 bases lay in between.

In this sample, this clonotype turned up many times. The chain is built from TRBV7-3 and TRBJ2-2; D is unclear. The germline V gene encodes CDR1 SGHTA and CDR2 FQGTGA. This CDR3 comprises 12 residues. Trimming took off 5 bases at V and 0 bases at J, with 1 base between the two ends. The chain's CDR3 is CASSANTGELFF. DNA for the CDR3: TGTGCCAGCAGCGCGAACACCGGGGAGCTGTTTTTT.

Only a few counts were recorded for this clonotype. V gene TRBV29-1 combines with J gene TRBJ2-2; 8 nucleotides align to TRBD2. Germline trimming cut 7 bases from V and 5 bases from J; bases unmatched to any gene: 3. CDR1 and CDR2 (germline): SQVTM, ANQGSEA. The CDR3 runs to 12 residues. The CDR3 loop is CSASGGTGELFF. CDR3 nucleotide sequence: TGCAGCGCATCGGGGGGGACCGGGGAGCTGTTTTTT.

In this sample, this clonotype turned up many times. This rearrangement joins TRBV11-2 to TRBJ1-2, with 8 positions matching TRBD1. Germline CDR1 SGHAT, CDR2 FQNNGV. With V trimmed by 7 bases and J by 5 bases, 6 bases remained unmatched. The CDR3 contains 13 residues. The DNA of the CDR3 is TGTGCCAGCACCCCCAACAGGGGGTATGGCTACACCTTC. Protein: CASTPNRGYGYTF.

This clonotype appeared a few times. The rearrangement joins TRBV29-1 to TRBJ2-7; 11 nucleotides match TRBD2. V trimming: 7 bases; J trimming: 6 bases; junction bases outside the gene matches: 8. Germline CDR1 reads SQVTM; CDR2 reads ANQGSEA. The CDR3 loop spans 13 amino acids. The CDR3 here is CSAVILAGAEQYF. The CDR3 nucleotides read TGCAGCGCCGTTATACTAGCGGGGGCCGAGCAGTACTTC.

This clonotype showed up many times. The gene calls are TRBV25-1 and TRBJ1-5; D remains unclear. Trimming stripped 4 bases from V and 3 bases from J, with 7 bases between. The CDR3 runs to 13 residues. CDR1 is MGHDK, CDR2 SYGVNS, per germline. The CDR3 DNA follows: TGTGCCAGCAGTGCGCGGTTCAATCAGCCCCAGCATTTT. Its protein is CASSARFNQPQHF.

This chain links TRBV5-1 with TRBJ1-1; D might be TRBD1 (5 bases). Germline-derived CDR1 and CDR2 are SGHRS and YFSETQ. The ends were cut back, 3 bases at V and 1 base at J, with 7 bases in the middle. This CDR3 comprises 13 residues. The CDR3 coding sequence is TGCGCCAGCAGCTCGGGACCGAACACTGAAGCTTTCTTT. It encodes CASSSGPNTEAFF.

This clonotype appeared many times. The rearrangement uses TRBV18 and TRBJ1-2; D may be TRBD1 (6 bases). There are 13 residues in the CDR3. CDR1 is KGHSH, CDR2 LQKENI, per germline. Trimming removed 4 bases at V and 6 bases at J, with 12 bases between. CDR3 sequence reads: CASSLAGADGYTF. CDR3 sequence (DNA): TGTGCCAGCTCACTAGCGGGGGCGGATGGCTACACCTTC.

This clonotype was observed a few times. The chain employs TRBV6-5 and TRBJ1-5, with TRBD1 as a possible D gene (5 bases). Germline V lookup: CDR1 MNHEY, CDR2 SVGAGI. Trimming took off 5 bases at V and 10 bases at J, with 15 bases between the two ends. CDR3 length: 13 amino acids. The DNA of the CDR3 is TGTGCCAGCAGTAATCGCGGGACCTTCCCCCAGCATTTT. This encodes CASSNRGTFPQHF.

The V call is TRBV12-3 or TRBV12-4, the J call TRBJ1-1, with D possibly TRBD1 on 6 matching bases. The CDR3 has 14 amino acids. V gave up 6 bases and J gave up 1 base, with 12 bases separating them. DNA of the CDR3: TGTGCCAGCAGACCATGGGACAAGAACACTGAAGCTTTCTTT. Translating gives CASRPWDKNTEAFF.

This clonotype was found once. A much larger clone lies one base from this, so it may be a read error. The chain recombines TRBV7-2 with TRBJ2-1; possible D gene TRBD2, 5 bases. The germline V gene encodes CDR1 SGHTA and CDR2 FQGNSA. This CDR3 spans 16 amino acids. The DNA for the CDR3 is TGTCCCAGCAGCTTGCGAGGACTTAGCTCCTACAATGAGCAGTTCTTC. This sequence encodes CPSSLRGLSSYNEQFF. Full variable domain (missing parts from reference TRBV7-2 and TRBJ2-1): GAGVSQSPSNKVTEKGKDVELRCDPISGHTALYWYRQSLGQGLEFLIYFQGNSAPDKSGLPSDRFSAERTGGSVSTLTIQRTQQEDSAVYLCPSSLRGLSSYNEQFFGPGTRLTVL.

This clonotype has a count of ten or more. The rearrangement uses TRBV7-2 and TRBJ1-1; unclear D gene. The germline V and J ends were trimmed by 5 bases and 3 bases, with 7 bases remaining between them. Germline-derived CDR1 and CDR2 are SGHTA and FQGNSA. The length of the CDR3 is 12 residues. The CDR3 DNA follows: TGTGCCAGCAGCCCAGCGGACACTGAAGCTTTCTTT. Translation: CASSPADTEAFF.

This clonotype was seen at least ten times. This chain connects TRBV9 to TRBJ2-3; no definite D call. The CDR3 is made up of 13 amino acids. The germline gives CDR1 SGDLS, CDR2 YYNGEE. V was clipped by 4 bases and J by 3 bases, with 9 bases between them. The CDR3 sequence: CASSSLGTDTQYF. CDR3 DNA sequence: TGTGCCAGCAGCTCCCTAGGGACAGATACGCAGTATTTT.